The T cell receptor (beta chain) described here comes from a study of CD8+ T cells in alopecia areata. Study in general: In an open-label trial, patients got 5 to 10 mg tofacitinib twice daily.

RNA was isolated and reverse transcribed to cDNA, the sequencing template. Using immunoSEQ multiplex PCR, the repertoire was profiled, and TCRdb retains in-frame clones only, with some absent. Of about 130,000 clones listed, around 49% are singletons. There are 13 residues in the CDR3. The V end was cut by 3 bases, the J end by 2 bases, with 8 bases between. Germline V gene sequence: CDR1 SNHLY, CDR2 FYNNEI. This clone was detected only once. This clonotype was sampled from a human donor with alopecia areata. The V and J genes are TRBV2 and TRBJ2-7; D unresolved. The specimen was CD8+ T cells sorted from blood, collected at week 0. Written as DNA, the CDR3 is TGTGCCAGCAGTGAGATTTCAGCCTACGAGCAGTACTTC. Its translation is CASSEISAYEQYF.